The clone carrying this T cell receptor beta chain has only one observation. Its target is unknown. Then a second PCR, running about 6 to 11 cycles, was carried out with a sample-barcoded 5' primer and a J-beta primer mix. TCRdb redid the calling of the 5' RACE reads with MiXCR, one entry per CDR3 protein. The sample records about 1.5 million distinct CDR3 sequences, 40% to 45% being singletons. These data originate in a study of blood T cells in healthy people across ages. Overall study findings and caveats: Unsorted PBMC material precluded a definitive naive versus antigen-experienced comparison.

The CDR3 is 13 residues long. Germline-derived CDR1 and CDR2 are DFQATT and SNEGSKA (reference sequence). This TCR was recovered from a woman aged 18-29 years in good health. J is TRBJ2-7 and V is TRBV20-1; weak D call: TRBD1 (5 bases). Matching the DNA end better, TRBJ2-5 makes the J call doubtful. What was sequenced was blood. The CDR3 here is CSARDNQERTQYF. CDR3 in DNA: TGCAGTGCTAGGGACAACCAAGAGCGGACCCAGTACTTC.